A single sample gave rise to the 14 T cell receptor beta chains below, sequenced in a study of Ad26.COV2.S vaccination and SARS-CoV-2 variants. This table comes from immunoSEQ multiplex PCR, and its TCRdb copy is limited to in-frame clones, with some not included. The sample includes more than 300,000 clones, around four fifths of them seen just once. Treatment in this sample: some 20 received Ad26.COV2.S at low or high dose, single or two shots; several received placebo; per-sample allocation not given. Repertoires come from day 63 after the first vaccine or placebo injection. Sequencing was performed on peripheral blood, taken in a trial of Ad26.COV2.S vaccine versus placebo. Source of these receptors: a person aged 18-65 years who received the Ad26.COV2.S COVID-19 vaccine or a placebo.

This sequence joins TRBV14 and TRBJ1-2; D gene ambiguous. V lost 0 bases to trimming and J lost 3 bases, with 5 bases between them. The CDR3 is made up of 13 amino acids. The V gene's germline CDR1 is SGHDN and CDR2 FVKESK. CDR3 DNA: TGTGCCAGCAGCCAAGATCCGTACTATGGCTACACCTTC. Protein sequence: CASSQDPYYGYTF.

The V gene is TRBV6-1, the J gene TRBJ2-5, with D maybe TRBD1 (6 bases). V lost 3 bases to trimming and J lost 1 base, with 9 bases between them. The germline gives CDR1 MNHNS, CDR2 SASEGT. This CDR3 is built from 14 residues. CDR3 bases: TGTGCCAGCAGTGAGCAGGGGAGCCAAGAGACCCAGTACTTC. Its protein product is CASSEQGSQETQYF.

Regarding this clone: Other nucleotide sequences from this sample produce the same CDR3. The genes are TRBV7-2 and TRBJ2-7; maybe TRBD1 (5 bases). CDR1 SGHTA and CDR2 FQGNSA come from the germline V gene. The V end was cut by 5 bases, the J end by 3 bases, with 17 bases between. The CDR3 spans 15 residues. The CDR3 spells CASSPRVGQSYEQYF. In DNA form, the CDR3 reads TGTGCCAGCAGCCCCAGGGTAGGGCAGAGCTACGAGCAGTACTTC.

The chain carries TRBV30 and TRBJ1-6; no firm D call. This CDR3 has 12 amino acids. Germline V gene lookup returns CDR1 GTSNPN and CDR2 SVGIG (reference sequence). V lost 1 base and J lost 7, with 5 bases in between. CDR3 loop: CAWSGRNSPLHF. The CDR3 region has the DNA TGTGCCTGGAGTGGGAGAAATTCACCCCTCCACTTT.

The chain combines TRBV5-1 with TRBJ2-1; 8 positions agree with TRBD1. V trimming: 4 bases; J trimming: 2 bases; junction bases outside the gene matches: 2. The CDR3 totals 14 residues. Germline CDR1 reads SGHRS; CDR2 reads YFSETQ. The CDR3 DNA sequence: TGCGCCAGCAGCCCGGGACAGGCCTACAATGAGCAGTTCTTC. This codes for CASSPGQAYNEQFF.

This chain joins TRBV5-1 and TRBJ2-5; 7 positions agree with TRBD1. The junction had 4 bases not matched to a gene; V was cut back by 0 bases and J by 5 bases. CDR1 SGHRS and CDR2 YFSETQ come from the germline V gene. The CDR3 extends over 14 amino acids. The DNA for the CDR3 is TGCGCCAGCAGCTTGGAGACAGGGTGGGAGACCCAGTACTTC. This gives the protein CASSLETGWETQYF.

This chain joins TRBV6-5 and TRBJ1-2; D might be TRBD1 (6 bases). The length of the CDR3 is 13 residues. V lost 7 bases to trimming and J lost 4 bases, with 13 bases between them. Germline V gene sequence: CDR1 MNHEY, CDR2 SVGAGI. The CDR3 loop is CASTTGGAYGYTF. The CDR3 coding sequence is TGTGCCAGCACCACGGGGGGGGCCTATGGCTACACCTTC.

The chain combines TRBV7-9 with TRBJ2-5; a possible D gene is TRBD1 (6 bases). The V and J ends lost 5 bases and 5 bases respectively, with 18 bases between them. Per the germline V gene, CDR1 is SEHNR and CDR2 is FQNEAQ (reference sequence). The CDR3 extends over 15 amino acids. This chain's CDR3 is CASSHQTGTRETQYF. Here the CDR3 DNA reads TGTGCCAGCAGCCACCAAACCGGGACACGGGAGACCCAGTACTTC.

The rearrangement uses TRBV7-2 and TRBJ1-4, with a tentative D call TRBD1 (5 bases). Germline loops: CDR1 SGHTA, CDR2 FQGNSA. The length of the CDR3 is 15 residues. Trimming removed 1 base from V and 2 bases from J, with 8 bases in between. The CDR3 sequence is CASSLGGITNEKLFF. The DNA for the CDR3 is TGTGCCAGCAGCTTAGGGGGGATCACTAATGAAAAACTGTTTTTT. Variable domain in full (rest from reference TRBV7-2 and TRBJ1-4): GAGVSQSPSNKVTEKGKDVELRCDPISGHTALYWYRQSLGQGLEFLIYFQGNSAPDKSGLPSDRFSAERTGGSVSTLTIQRTQQEDSAVYLCASSLGGITNEKLFFGSGTQLSVL.

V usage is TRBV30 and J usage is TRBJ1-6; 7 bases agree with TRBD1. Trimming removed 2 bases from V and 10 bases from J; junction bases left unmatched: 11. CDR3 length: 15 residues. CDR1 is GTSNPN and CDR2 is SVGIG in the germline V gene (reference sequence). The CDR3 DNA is TGTGCCTGGAGTTTTTCGGCAGGGGGATTCTCACCCCTCCACTTT. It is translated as CAWSFSAGGFSPLHF.

The CDR3 bases are TGTGCCAGTCGGAGACCGGAAGGGAACTATGGCTACACCTTC. This sequence encodes CASRRPEGNYGYTF. The chain couples TRBV19 to TRBJ1-2; no reliable D call. Germline CDR1 is LNHDA and CDR2 is SQIVND (reference sequence). This CDR3 is built from 14 residues. V was cut by 8 bases and J by 2 bases, with 15 bases left in between. Supplemented by reference TRBV19 and TRBJ1-2, the full variable domain reads DGGITQSPKYLFRKEGQNVTLSCEQNLNHDAMYWYRQDPGQGLRLIYYSQIVNDFQKGDIAEGYSVSREKKESFPLTVTSAQKNPTAFYLCASRRPEGNYGYTFGSGTRLTVV.

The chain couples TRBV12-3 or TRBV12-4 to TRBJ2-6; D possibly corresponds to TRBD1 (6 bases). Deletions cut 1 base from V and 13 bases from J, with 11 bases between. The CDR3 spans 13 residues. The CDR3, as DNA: TGTGCCAGCAGTTTAGTCCTACAGGGTGTCCTGACTTTC. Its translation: CASSLVLQGVLTF.

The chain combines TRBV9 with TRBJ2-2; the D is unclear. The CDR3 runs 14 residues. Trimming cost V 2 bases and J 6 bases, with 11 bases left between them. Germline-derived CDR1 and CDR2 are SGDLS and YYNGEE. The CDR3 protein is CASSVQNGPGELFF. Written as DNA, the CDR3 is TGTGCCAGCAGCGTTCAGAACGGTCCCGGGGAGCTGTTTTTT.

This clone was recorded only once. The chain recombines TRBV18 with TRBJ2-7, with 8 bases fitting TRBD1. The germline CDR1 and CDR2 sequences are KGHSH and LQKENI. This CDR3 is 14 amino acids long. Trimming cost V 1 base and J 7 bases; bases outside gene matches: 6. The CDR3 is CASSPLDRGGEQYF. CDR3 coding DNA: TGTGCCAGCTCACCACTAGACAGGGGAGGAGAGCAGTACTTC.